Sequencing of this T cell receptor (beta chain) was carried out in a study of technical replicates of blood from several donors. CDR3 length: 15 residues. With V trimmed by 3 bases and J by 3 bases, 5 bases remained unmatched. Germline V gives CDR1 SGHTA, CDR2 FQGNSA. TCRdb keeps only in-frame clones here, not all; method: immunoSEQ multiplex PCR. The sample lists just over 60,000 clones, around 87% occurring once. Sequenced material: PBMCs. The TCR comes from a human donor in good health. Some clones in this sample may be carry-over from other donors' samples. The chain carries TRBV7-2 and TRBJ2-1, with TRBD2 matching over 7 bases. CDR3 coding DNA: TGTGCCAGCAGCTTCGGCGGGGGAAACTACAATGAGCAGTTCTTC. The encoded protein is CASSFGGGNYNEQFF.